Here is one T cell receptor beta chain with its context. The target antigen is unknown. The method was immunoSEQ multiplex PCR; TCRdb's version includes in-frame clones alone and lacks a portion of them. This sample has under 550,000 clones, with around nine tenths found just once. Germline V gene sequence: CDR1 LGHNA, CDR2 YSLEER. CDR3 size: 14 residues. V lost 4 bases to trimming and J lost 1 base, with 10 bases between them. The sample belongs to a study of Ad26.COV2.S vaccination and SARS-CoV-2 variants. General study findings and limits: Marked by substantial breadth, spike-specific CD8+ and CD4+ T cell responses were reportedly seen after vaccination.

Treatment meaning: approximately 18 received Ad26.COV2.S at low or high dose, single or two shots; five or six received placebo; per-sample allocation not given. After the first vaccine or placebo injection, samples were drawn on day 63. The chain carries TRBV4-3 and TRBJ1-1; perhaps TRBD1 as D (6 bases). The input for sequencing was peripheral blood, taken in a trial of Ad26.COV2.S vaccine versus placebo. The sequence came from a person aged 18-65 years who received the Ad26.COV2.S COVID-19 vaccine or a placebo. In DNA form, the CDR3 reads TGCGCCAGCAGCCGAATACAGGGGAACACTGAAGCTTTCTTT. Its translation is CASSRIQGNTEAFF.